These 28 T cell receptor beta chains share one sample of origin, sequenced in a study of monozygotic twins with inflammatory bowel disease. TCRdb processed the 5' RACE reads again and assigns one entry to each CDR3 protein, with no DNA. The sample totals more than 350,000 distinct CDR3 sequences. Sequencing was performed on blood. The receptors derive from a human donor with ulcerative colitis or Crohn's disease, or a healthy co-twin of an affected twin (not recorded which).

The chain links TRBV9 to TRBJ2-7; TCRdb outputs TRBD2, but without DNA this stays unchecked. This CDR3 is 14 amino acids long. Per germline, CDR1 SGDLS and CDR2 YYNGEE. The CDR3 sequence is CASSVRSGRGEQYF.

This chain links TRBV7-9 with TRBJ1-1. CDR1 is SEHNR and CDR2 is FQNEAQ in the germline V gene (reference sequence). The CDR3 runs 12 residues. CDR3 region: CASIQGIGEAFF.

The V gene is TRBV7-2, the J gene TRBJ2-2; TCRdb picks TRBD1, but there is no DNA to check that call. The CDR3 covers 17 residues. From germline, CDR1 is SGHTA and CDR2 FQGNSA. CDR3 protein: CASSYRQGRGNTGELFF.

The chain employs TRBV7-2 and TRBJ2-1; TCRdb gives TRBD1 as the D gene, but with no DNA this cannot be confirmed. CDR1 is SGHTA and CDR2 is FQGNSA in the germline V gene. This CDR3 comprises 15 residues. CDR3 loop: CASRIAGGTYNEQFF.

The gene calls are TRBV7-2 and TRBJ1-2; TCRdb calls TRBD1, which cannot be checked without DNA. The germline gives CDR1 SGHTA, CDR2 FQGNSA. The CDR3 sequence is 15 residues long. The CDR3: CASSSQTDRANGYTF.

V usage is TRBV29-1 and J usage is TRBJ2-3; TCRdb's D call of TRBD2 is untestable without DNA. The germline gives CDR1 SQVTM, CDR2 ANQGSEA. This CDR3 spans 14 amino acids. The CDR3 here is CSLYERTLTDTQYF.

The chain has TRBV6-5 and TRBJ2-7; the D gene TCRdb calls, TRBD1, cannot be checked with no DNA. Germline CDR1 MNHEY, CDR2 SVGAGI. The CDR3 has 19 residues. The CDR3 protein is CASSYQRTPGQGWSYEQYF.

The CDR3 reads CASSWTGATGELFF. This sequence joins TRBV11-2 and TRBJ2-2; TCRdb names TRBD1, which stays unverified in the absence of DNA. Per germline, CDR1 SGHAT and CDR2 FQNNGV. This CDR3 comprises 14 residues. Using reference TRBV11-2 and TRBJ2-2 for the parts outside the CDR3, the full variable domain is EAGVAQSPRYKIIEKRQSVAFWCNPISGHATLYWYQQILGQGPKLLIQFQNNGVVDDSQLPKDRFSAERLKGVDSTLKIQPAKLEDSAVYLCASSWTGATGELFFGEGSRLTVL.

V gene TRBV20-1 combines with J gene TRBJ1-3. The germline CDR1 and CDR2 sequences are DFQATT and SNEGSKA (reference sequence). This CDR3 is 14 amino acids long. This chain's CDR3 is CSAHRTGSGNTIYF.

This chain uses TRBV6-1 with TRBJ2-7; checking the TCRdb D call of TRBD2 is not possible without DNA. CDR3 length: 18 amino acids. The germline CDR1 and CDR2 sequences are MNHNS and SASEGT. CDR3 region: CASSESLGLTSGNYEQYF.

This chain links TRBV5-4 with TRBJ1-1; lacking DNA, the TRBD1 call made by TCRdb goes unchecked. The CDR3 loop spans 15 amino acids. In germline, CDR1 is SGHNT, CDR2 YYREEE (reference sequence). The CDR3 spells CASSLEGTGPTEAFF.

The chain recombines TRBV7-8 with TRBJ2-1; TCRdb proposes TRBD2, but this gene call is untestable without DNA. This CDR3 spans 12 amino acids. The germline gives CDR1 SGHVS, CDR2 FQNEAQ. The CDR3 spells CASTAGHNEQFF.

The chain carries TRBV6-1 and TRBJ2-2. From germline, CDR1 is MNHNS and CDR2 SASEGT. The length of the CDR3 is 14 residues. CDR3 sequence reads: CASSKAGATGELFF.

V and J are TRBV5-1 and TRBJ1-1. Germline loops: CDR1 SGHRS, CDR2 YFSETQ. This CDR3 is 15 amino acids long. CDR3 sequence: CASRHLEGGNTEAFF. The variable domain in full, completed from reference TRBV5-1 and TRBJ1-1, reads KAGVTQTPRYLIKTRGQQVTLSCSPISGHRSVSWYQQTPGQGLQFLFEYFSETQRNKGNFPGRFSGRQFSNSRSEMNVSTLELGDSALYLCASRHLEGGNTEAFFGQGTRLTVV.

The chain uses TRBV5-8 and TRBJ1-4. The germline V gene encodes CDR1 SGHTS and CDR2 YDEGEE. The CDR3 contains 14 residues. This CDR3 reads CASSLTRGKEKLFF.

V is TRBV6-6 and J is TRBJ1-2; without DNA, the TCRdb call of TRBD1 cannot be checked. CDR3 length equals 14 residues. In germline, CDR1 is MNHNY, CDR2 SVGAGI (reference sequence). The CDR3: CASRLQGTGYGYTF.

The CDR3 sequence is CASSQQGASSGNTIYF. This sequence joins TRBV4-2 and TRBJ1-3; TCRdb outputs TRBD1, but without DNA this stays unchecked. This CDR3 has 16 residues. Germline CDR1 and CDR2: LGHNA and YNFKEQ.

The chain joins TRBV7-6 to TRBJ2-1; the D call from TCRdb, TRBD1, cannot be confirmed without DNA. Germline-derived CDR1 and CDR2 are SGHVS and FNYEAQ. This CDR3 is 16 amino acids long. The CDR3 here is CASSLEGGRGSNEQFF.

The chain employs TRBV6-5 and TRBJ1-1. The CDR3 covers 12 residues. CDR1 and CDR2 from the germline V gene are MNHEY and SVGAGI. The chain's CDR3 is CASSYAGVEAFF.

The chain combines TRBV11-2 with TRBJ2-4; absent DNA, TCRdb's TRBD2 call cannot be checked. CDR1 is SGHAT and CDR2 is FQNNGV in the germline V gene. The CDR3 sequence is 16 residues long. CDR3 loop: CASGSASEGAKNIQYF.

V is TRBV20-1 and J is TRBJ1-4; TCRdb reports TRBD1, a call that lacks DNA to check it against. This CDR3 is 15 amino acids long. Looked up from germline, CDR1 is DFQATT and CDR2 is SNEGSKA (reference sequence). The CDR3 loop is CSARDQGATNEKLFF.

The chain couples TRBV20-1 to TRBJ2-5; TCRdb gives TRBD2 as the D gene, but with no DNA this cannot be confirmed. The CDR3 sequence is 13 residues long. Germline CDR1 DFQATT, CDR2 SNEGSKA (reference sequence). CDR3 in amino acids: CSALTRTTETQYF.

CDR3 region: CASSLEGQYGYTF. The chain employs TRBV5-1 and TRBJ1-2; TCRdb names TRBD1, which stays unverified in the absence of DNA. This CDR3 is built from 13 residues. Germline CDR1 and CDR2: SGHRS and YFSETQ. Full variable domain (rest looked up from reference TRBV5-1 and TRBJ1-2): KAGVTQTPRYLIKTRGQQVTLSCSPISGHRSVSWYQQTPGQGLQFLFEYFSETQRNKGNFPGRFSGRQFSNSRSEMNVSTLELGDSALYLCASSLEGQYGYTFGSGTRLTVV.

The CDR3 region is CATSRDYGETYEQYF. The chain links TRBV15 to TRBJ2-7. This CDR3 contains 15 residues. Germline V gene data show CDR1 as LNHNV and CDR2 as YYDKDF (reference sequence).

The chain is built from TRBV29-1 and TRBJ1-1. Per germline, CDR1 SQVTM and CDR2 ANQGSEA. There are 12 residues in the CDR3. The chain's CDR3 is CSVDRLGTEAFF.

The CDR3 loop is CATKPRGGQETQYF. V gene TRBV27 combines with J gene TRBJ2-5; TCRdb's assignment of TRBD1 cannot be checked, as there is no DNA. This CDR3 spans 14 amino acids. Germline loops: CDR1 MNHEY, CDR2 SMNVEV (reference sequence).

This chain uses TRBV28 with TRBJ1-5; TCRdb indicates TRBD1, and absent DNA this call remains unverified. The germline gives CDR1 MDHEN, CDR2 SYDVKM. The CDR3 is 17 amino acids. The CDR3 protein is CASSSLDRGEDNQPQHF.

The V and J genes are TRBV7-2 and TRBJ2-7; TCRdb's D call, TRBD1, is unchecked because there is no DNA. Germline lookup yields CDR1 SGHTA and CDR2 FQGNSA. This CDR3 comprises 13 residues. The CDR3 loop reads CASSYNRGGEQYF.